One and the same sample provided the 14 T cell receptor beta chains below, sequenced in a study of blood T cell repertoires in COVID-19. This table comes from immunoSEQ multiplex PCR, and its TCRdb copy is limited to in-frame clones, with some not included. The table has 40,000 or so clones, approximately 78% seen once. The sequenced material came from peripheral blood. The receptor source for this set is a man in his 60s in a cohort sampled during active COVID-19.

As DNA, the CDR3 is TGTGCCAGCAGTTTAAGGGGGACGATAAGCACCCAGTACTTC. Translation: CASSLRGTISTQYF. V and J are TRBV25-1 and TRBJ2-5; the D gene is possibly TRBD1 (6 bases). Germline CDR1 reads MGHDK; CDR2 reads SYGVNS. The CDR3 length is 14 residues. Trimming pared 5 bases from V and 8 bases from J, leaving 18 bases between.

The J gene is TRBJ2-2, the V gene TRBV7-8; 10 bases align to TRBD1. CDR1 and CDR2 (germline): SGHVS, FQNEAQ. V shed 4 bases and J 3 bases; nucleotides not matched to a gene: 2. This CDR3 has 15 residues. CDR3 loop: CASSYGTGDTGELFF. In DNA, the CDR3 is TGTGCCAGCAGCTACGGGACAGGGGACACCGGGGAGCTGTTTTTT.

The chain couples TRBV19 to TRBJ1-5; D unresolved. V lost 3 bases and J lost 0, with 9 bases in between. The CDR3 length is 15 residues. Germline CDR1 is LNHDA and CDR2 is SQIVND (reference sequence). The CDR3 sequence: CASSMEGNSNQPQHF. As DNA, the CDR3 is TGTGCCAGTAGTATGGAGGGCAATAGCAATCAGCCCCAGCATTTT. The complete variable domain, with remaining parts taken from reference TRBV19 and TRBJ1-5, reads DGGITQSPKYLFRKEGQNVTLSCEQNLNHDAMYWYRQDPGQGLRLIYYSQIVNDFQKGDIAEGYSVSREKKESFPLTVTSAQKNPTAFYLCASSMEGNSNQPQHFGDGTRLSIL.

This sequence joins TRBV3-1 (or the pseudogene TRBV3-2) and TRBJ1-6, with no clear D. V lost 0 bases, J lost 10 bases, and 16 bases lay in between. This CDR3 is 16 amino acids long. The V gene's germline CDR1 is LGHDT and CDR2 YNNKEL (reference sequence). Written as DNA, the CDR3 is TGTGCCAGCAGCCAAGATACCGATCCCCGAGGGTCACCCCTCCACTTT. Protein product: CASSQDTDPRGSPLHF.

The V gene is TRBV13, the J gene TRBJ2-1; the match to TRBD2 covers 9 bases. With 0 bases clipped from V and 3 bases from J, the junction kept 3 bases outside the gene matches. Germline V gene lookup returns CDR1 PRHDT and CDR2 FYEKMQ (reference sequence). CDR3 length: 16 residues. The CDR3 region has the DNA TGTGCCAGCAGCTTAGGTGGCGGGAGGGTCTACAATGAGCAGTTCTTC. Amino acid sequence: CASSLGGGRVYNEQFF. Together with reference TRBV13 and TRBJ2-1, the CDR3 gives the full variable domain: AAGVIQSPRHLIKEKRETATLKCYPIPRHDTVYWYQQGPGQDPQFLISFYEKMQSDKGSIPDRFSAQQFSDYHSELNMSSLELGDSALYFCASSLGGGRVYNEQFFGPGTRLTVL.

The V call is TRBV28, the J call TRBJ1-4; TRBD1 matches 7 bases. This CDR3 is built from 14 residues. V was clipped by 8 bases and J by 5 bases; unmatched bases: 8. CDR1 MDHEN and CDR2 SYDVKM come from the germline V gene. CDR3 in amino acids: CASGLTGTNEKLFF. DNA for the CDR3: TGTGCCAGCGGGTTGACAGGGACAAATGAAAAACTGTTTTTT.

The chain uses TRBV28 and TRBJ1-5; D gene unclear. The length of the CDR3 is 14 residues. V gave up 6 bases and J gave up 2 bases, with 11 bases separating them. The V gene's germline CDR1 is MDHEN and CDR2 SYDVKM. Written as DNA, the CDR3 is TGTGCCAGCAGCCCCACTCGGGGCAATCAGCCCCAGCATTTT. Residues: CASSPTRGNQPQHF. Full variable domain (missing parts from reference TRBV28 and TRBJ1-5): DVKVTQSSRYLVKRTGEKVFLECVQDMDHENMFWYRQDPGLGLRLIYFSYDVKMKEKGDIPEGYSVSREKKERFSLILESASTNQTSMYLCASSPTRGNQPQHFGDGTRLSIL.

The chain uses TRBV7-2 and TRBJ2-7, with 11 nucleotides matching TRBD2. Germline CDR1 reads SGHTA; CDR2 reads FQGNSA. V shed 7 bases and J 4 bases; nucleotides not matched to a gene: 6. This CDR3 region has 14 residues. The CDR3 spells CASTTSGMSYEQYF. CDR3 bases: TGTGCCAGCACGACTAGCGGGATGTCTTACGAGCAGTACTTC.

The V call is TRBV29-1, the J call TRBJ2-3; D ambiguous. Trimming removed 6 bases at V and 1 base at J, with 32 bases between. The CDR3 totals 20 residues. Germline CDR1 and CDR2: SQVTM and ANQGSEA. The chain's CDR3 is CSVERYPRSNTPSGTDTQYF. The DNA for the CDR3 is TGCAGCGTAGAAAGGTACCCCCGGAGCAATACTCCTTCTGGCACAGATACGCAGTATTTT.

The J gene is TRBJ2-1, the V gene TRBV19; a possible D gene is TRBD2 (6 bases). V was cut by 3 bases and J by 3 bases, with 12 bases left in between. Germline V gene lookup returns CDR1 LNHDA and CDR2 SQIVND (reference sequence). This CDR3 comprises 15 residues. For the CDR3, the DNA is TGTGCCAGTAGTATTGCACGGGGGATCTACAATGAGCAGTTCTTC. The encoded protein is CASSIARGIYNEQFF.

This CDR3 is CASRGQGPDYEQYF. In DNA form, the CDR3 reads TGTGCCAGCAGGGGACAGGGGCCTGACTACGAGCAGTACTTC. The V gene is TRBV7-9, the J gene TRBJ2-7; 10 bases are shared with TRBD1. This CDR3 spans 14 amino acids. In germline, CDR1 is SEHNR, CDR2 FQNEAQ (reference sequence). The V segment lost 6 bases and the J segment 3 bases; nucleotides outside the gene matches: 5.

The chain recombines TRBV7-3 with TRBJ2-1; 7 nucleotides align to TRBD2. The CDR3 sequence is 16 residues long. Germline loops: CDR1 SGHTA, CDR2 FQGTGA. After removal of 5 bases from V and 3 bases from J, the junction contained 10 bases not matched to a gene. The CDR3 sequence is CASSLSSGTIYNEQFF. The CDR3, as DNA: TGTGCCAGCAGCCTCTCTAGCGGAACAATCTACAATGAGCAGTTCTTC.

This rearrangement joins TRBV5-1 to TRBJ2-1; 10 bases line up with TRBD1. The CDR3 length is 14 residues. Germline V gene lookup returns CDR1 SGHRS and CDR2 YFSETQ. V dropped 0 bases and J dropped 14; count of bases not matched to a gene: 8. The CDR3 loop is CASSLAVSGTGEFF. CDR3 nucleotides: TGCGCCAGCAGCTTGGCCGTTTCCGGGACAGGGGAGTTCTTC.

The chain recombines TRBV11-2 with TRBJ2-7; D may be TRBD2 (5 bases). The CDR3 consists of 15 residues. V lost 5 bases, J lost 0 bases, and 14 bases lay in between. From germline, CDR1 is SGHAT and CDR2 FQNNGV. The CDR3, as DNA: TGTGCCAGCAGCCTATACCGGGGTGTCTCCTACGAGCAGTACTTC. Translated: CASSLYRGVSYEQYF.